This T cell receptor (beta chain) was retrieved from a study of shared clonotypes between healthy human individuals. Using immunoSEQ multiplex PCR, the repertoire was profiled, and TCRdb retains in-frame clones only, with some absent. The sample gives some 87,000 clones, 60% to 75% of which show up once; about half is in the top ten. Germline loops: CDR1 SGHTA, CDR2 FQGNSA. V was cut by 0 bases and J by 1 base, with 6 bases left in between. CDR3 length: 14 amino acids. This clone appeared once. The sample was memory CD8+ T cells sorted from blood. Subset indicated: CD45RO+ cells pooled with CCR7-negative TemRA cells. The chain combines TRBV7-2 with TRBJ1-1; no reliable D call. The receptor comes from a man aged 25 to 40 in good health. The CDR3 protein is CASSLASGNTEAFF. In DNA form, the CDR3 reads TGTGCCAGCAGCTTAGCGTCCGGGAACACTGAAGCTTTCTTT.